These 8 T cell receptor beta chains share one sample of origin, sequenced in a study of tissue T cells after allogeneic stem cell transplantation. Clones were sequenced by immunoSEQ multiplex PCR, and TCRdb holds only the in-frame ones, with some missing. This sample yields around 25,000 clones, of which roughly nine tenths are seen a single time; roughly 2% belongs to the top ten. Material: blood, obtained before transplantation. The receptor set was obtained from a male donor aged 60 or over who later had graft-versus-host disease after an allogeneic stem cell transplant.

The chain employs TRBV10-3 and TRBJ2-3; either TRBD1 or TRBD2 may fit D (5 bases each). The V end was cut by 7 bases, the J end by 3 bases, with 17 bases between. Germline V gene data show CDR1 as ENHRY and CDR2 as SYGVKD. The CDR3 is made up of 15 amino acids. The CDR3 region is CAITNTVEGTDTQYF. The CDR3 DNA sequence: TGTGCCATCACTAACACGGTAGAGGGGACAGATACGCAGTATTTT.

The chain carries TRBV6-5 and TRBJ1-1; no clear D gene. V was trimmed by 7 bases and J by 3 bases, leaving 12 bases between them. Germline CDR1 MNHEY, CDR2 SVGAGI. This CDR3 spans 13 amino acids. CDR3 in amino acids: CASTDPGDTEAFF. CDR3 DNA sequence: TGTGCCAGCACGGACCCTGGGGACACTGAAGCTTTCTTT.

The J gene is TRBJ2-7, the V gene TRBV7-2; 7 positions match TRBD2. The CDR3 loop spans 16 amino acids. Germline V gene sequence: CDR1 SGHTA, CDR2 FQGNSA. With 0 bases clipped from V and 2 bases from J, the junction kept 7 bases outside the gene matches. The CDR3 bases are TGTGCCAGCAGCTTAGCGCCAGCGGGGTTAACCTACGAGCAGTACTTC. Amino acids: CASSLAPAGLTYEQYF.

The chain joins TRBV3-1 (or the pseudogene TRBV3-2) to TRBJ1-5; D is possibly TRBD1 (6 bases). Germline CDR1 and CDR2: LGHDT and YNNKEL (reference sequence). The V gene lost 2 bases and the J gene lost 7 bases, with 12 bases spanning the gap. There are 14 residues in the CDR3. The CDR3 region has the DNA TGTGCCAGCAGCCAAACAGGGACGGGGCAGCCCCAGCATTTT. It is translated as CASSQTGTGQPQHF.

V is TRBV7-8 and J is TRBJ1-2, with 8 bases lining up with TRBD1. Germline CDR1 SGHVS, CDR2 FQNEAQ. V shed 2 bases, J shed 4 bases, and the junction held 6 bases outside the gene matches. There are 15 residues in the CDR3. CDR3 amino acids: CASSLMGQDPYGYTF. In nucleotides, the CDR3 is TGTGCCAGCAGCTTAATGGGACAGGACCCCTATGGCTACACCTTC.

The chain uses TRBV5-5 and TRBJ2-7; no clear D. This CDR3 contains 12 residues. V dropped 5 bases and J dropped 3 bases, with 9 bases sitting between them. Germline-derived CDR1 and CDR2 are SGHKS and YYEKEE (reference sequence). CDR3 nucleotides: TGTGCCAGCAGAAGTCCAGGCTACGAGCAGTACTTC. Its protein product is CASRSPGYEQYF.

The J gene is TRBJ1-2, the V gene TRBV6-5, with D perhaps matching TRBD1 (6 bases). The CDR3 extends over 12 amino acids. Germline lookup yields CDR1 MNHEY and CDR2 SVGAGI. The germline V and J ends were trimmed by 6 bases and 7 bases, with 12 bases remaining between them. CDR3 DNA: TGTGCCAGCAGGCAGGGGCCTGGTGGCTACACCTTC. This codes for CASRQGPGGYTF.

This clone was picked up one time. The V gene is TRBV29-1, the J gene TRBJ2-5; unclear D gene. There are 14 residues in the CDR3. V was shortened by 1 base and J by 10 bases, with 19 bases between the two germline ends. The germline V gene has CDR1 SQVTM and CDR2 ANQGSEA. CDR3 nucleotides: TGCAGCGTTGAAGGTGGTACCCTAATCTATGGCCAGTACTTC. Amino acid sequence: CSVEGGTLIYGQYF. The full variable domain, rest sourced from reference TRBV29-1 and TRBJ2-5, is SAVISQKPSRDICQRGTSLTIQCQVDSQVTMMFWYRQQPGQSLTLIATANQGSEATYESGFVIDKFPISRPNLTFSTLTVSNMSPEDSSIYLCSVEGGTLIYGQYFGPGTRLLVL.